These 19 T cell receptor beta chains share one sample of origin, sequenced in a study of blood T cell repertoires in COVID-19. Measured with immunoSEQ multiplex PCR; TCRdb has only the in-frame clones, and not every one. The sample includes under 70,000 clones, 80% to 95% of them seen just once. Sequencing was performed on peripheral blood. The receptor source for this set is a human donor with active COVID-19. The donor label of this sample is uncertain.

The rearrangement joins TRBV6-4 to TRBJ2-1; TRBD2 agrees at 8 bases. V was pared by 4 bases and J by 7 bases, with 3 bases of the junction left unmatched. The CDR3 totals 13 residues. Germline values: CDR1 MRHNA, CDR2 SNTAGT. CDR3: CASSVTSENEQFF. CDR3 bases: TGTGCCAGCAGTGTGACTAGCGAGAATGAGCAGTTCTTC.

The rearrangement joins TRBV6-5 to TRBJ1-4; D is unclear. CDR3 length: 13 residues. Germline V gene data show CDR1 as MNHEY and CDR2 as SVGAGI. Trimming shortened V by 8 bases and J by 5 bases, and 12 bases separated the two germline ends. CDR3 in DNA: TGTGCCAGCCCTAGTACGTGGAATGAAAAACTGTTTTTT. Protein: CASPSTWNEKLFF.

The V and J genes are TRBV7-9 and TRBJ1-1; tentatively, D is TRBD1 (6 bases). In germline, CDR1 is SEHNR, CDR2 FQNEAQ (reference sequence). Trimming cost V 5 bases and J 6 bases, with 19 bases left between them. The CDR3 runs 15 residues. The CDR3 DNA follows: TGTGCCAGCAGCCCCAACTGGCGGGGGGCCCCTGAAGCTTTCTTT. Its protein is CASSPNWRGAPEAFF.

V and J are TRBV6-1 and TRBJ2-5; TRBD1 is a possible D gene (6 bases). CDR3 length equals 13 residues. Trimming left V 2 bases short and J 13 bases short, with 17 bases between. Looked up from germline, CDR1 is MNHNS and CDR2 is SASEGT. CDR3 DNA: TGTGCCAGCAGTGAATTAGTGACGGACAGCCGGTACTTC. Amino acids: CASSELVTDSRYF.

The count of this clone is one. The chain links TRBV11-3 to TRBJ2-1; D call uncertain. The V end was cut by 7 bases, the J end by 8 bases, with 9 bases between. The germline V gene encodes CDR1 SGHNT and CDR2 YENEEA. This CDR3 spans 11 amino acids. DNA for the CDR3: TGTGCCAGCATCCACCGGGATGAGCAGTTCTTC. The encoded protein is CASIHRDEQFF.

CDR3 coding DNA: TGTGCCAGCTCAGCCAGGAGGACGTACTACGAGCAGTACTTC. It yields the protein CASSARRTYYEQYF. The V gene is TRBV18, the J gene TRBJ2-7; maybe TRBD2 (5 bases). Germline CDR1 KGHSH, CDR2 LQKENI. The V gene lost 5 bases and the J gene lost 3 bases, with 14 bases spanning the gap. This CDR3 region has 14 residues.

The V gene is TRBV6-5, the J gene TRBJ2-7; TRBD2 matches at 8 bases. The CDR3 consists of 13 residues. V was clipped by 8 bases and J by 0 bases; unmatched bases: 3. CDR1 is MNHEY and CDR2 is SVGAGI in the germline V gene. CDR3 loop: CASAGTSSYEQYV. The CDR3 DNA is TGTGCCAGCGCCGGGACTAGCTCCTACGAGCAGTACGTC.

The J gene is TRBJ1-5, the V gene TRBV6-6; 9 bases line up with TRBD1. With V trimmed by 7 bases and J by 3 bases, 10 bases remained unmatched. The CDR3 contains 16 residues. Germline V lookup: CDR1 MNHNY, CDR2 SVGAGI (reference sequence). CDR3 loop: CASNIRTGADNQPQHF. The CDR3 DNA is TGTGCCAGCAATATTAGGACAGGGGCGGACAATCAGCCCCAGCATTTT.

This clone was detected once. This chain links TRBV7-9 with TRBJ1-1; the match to TRBD1 covers 9 bases. V dropped 1 base and J dropped 1; count of bases not matched to a gene: 7. The CDR3 contains 17 residues. Per the germline V gene, CDR1 is SEHNR and CDR2 is FQNEAQ (reference sequence). The CDR3 DNA reads TGTGCCAGCAGCTTAGTGGTGGGACAGGGAGGGAACACTGAAGCTTTCTTT. Amino acids: CASSLVVGQGGNTEAFF. Using reference TRBV7-9 and TRBJ1-1 for the parts outside the CDR3, the full variable domain is DTGVSQNPRHKITKRGQNVTFRCDPISEHNRLYWYRQTLGQGPEFLTYFQNEAQLEKSRLLSDRFSAERPKGSFSTLEIQRTEQGDSAMYLCASSLVVGQGGNTEAFFGQGTRLTVV.

V is TRBV5-1 and J is TRBJ1-2, with TRBD1 matching over 9 bases. The CDR3 is 13 residues long. CDR1 SGHRS and CDR2 YFSETQ come from the germline V gene. The trim removed 3 bases at V and 8 bases at J, leaving 5 bases unmatched. CDR3 nucleotide sequence: TGCGCCAGCAGCTCGGGACAGGGTTACGGCTACACCTTC. Encoded protein: CASSSGQGYGYTF.

This chain joins TRBV5-1 and TRBJ2-6; TRBD1 agrees at 12 bases. The germline V gene has CDR1 SGHRS and CDR2 YFSETQ. The CDR3 loop spans 18 amino acids. J gave up 4 bases and V 0 bases, and 5 bases lay outside the gene matches. The CDR3 DNA reads as TGCGCCAGCAGCTTGGTGGGACAGGGGGCGCAAGGGGCCAACGTCCTGACTTTC. Its protein product is CASSLVGQGAQGANVLTF.

The rearrangement joins TRBV5-6 to TRBJ2-7; 7 positions match TRBD1. Germline CDR1 SGHDT, CDR2 YYEEEE. V gave up 1 base and J gave up 2 bases; unmatched junction bases: 6. The CDR3 covers 15 residues. The CDR3 spells CASSLTPTGTYEQYV. The CDR3 nucleotides are TGTGCCAGCAGCTTGACCCCGACAGGGACCTACGAGCAGTACGTC.

The genes are TRBV4-3 and TRBJ2-6, with a weak D call TRBD2 (5 bases). Trimming pared 1 base from V and 0 bases from J, leaving 10 bases between. Germline CDR1 LGHNA, CDR2 YSLEER. There are 17 residues in the CDR3. The DNA of the CDR3 is TGCGCCAGCAGCCAAGTTGGACGGGGCTCTGGGGCCAACGTCCTGACTTTC. Amino acids: CASSQVGRGSGANVLTF.

V gene TRBV5-8 combines with J gene TRBJ1-3; D unclear. Germline assignment: CDR1 SGHTS and CDR2 YDEGEE. The V end lost 2 bases, the J end lost 1 base, and 4 bases lay between the germline ends. The CDR3 is 13 residues long. This chain's CDR3 is CASSLRSGNTIYF. CDR3 coding DNA: TGTGCCAGCAGCTTACGGTCTGGAAACACCATATATTTT.

The chain uses TRBV5-1 and TRBJ2-1, with D possibly being TRBD2 (6 bases). The V and J ends lost 4 bases and 9 bases respectively, with 17 bases between them. The CDR3 length is 14 residues. Germline V gene sequence: CDR1 SGHRS, CDR2 YFSETQ. DNA for the CDR3: TGCGCCAGCAGCCGGGACTCACGAAGAGGTGAGCAGTTCTTC. Translated: CASSRDSRRGEQFF. Full variable domain (rest looked up from reference TRBV5-1 and TRBJ2-1): KAGVTQTPRYLIKTRGQQVTLSCSPISGHRSVSWYQQTPGQGLQFLFEYFSETQRNKGNFPGRFSGRQFSNSRSEMNVSTLELGDSALYLCASSRDSRRGEQFFGPGTRLTVL.

This chain uses TRBV4-2 with TRBJ1-6; D may be TRBD1 (5 bases). The germline V and J ends were trimmed by 2 bases and 0 bases, with 17 bases remaining between them. From germline, CDR1 is LGHNA and CDR2 YNFKEQ. CDR3 length: 19 residues. In nucleotides, the CDR3 is TGTGCCAGCAGCCAAAGTGGGGGACGGGGGAGCTCCTATAATTCACCCCTCCACTTT. It translates to CASSQSGGRGSSYNSPLHF.

This clone has a handful of counts. The CDR3 sequence: CASSQNGAGLTYEQYF. Here the CDR3 DNA reads TGCGCCAGCAGCCAGAACGGCGCGGGACTAACCTACGAGCAGTACTTC. The V call is TRBV4-1, the J call TRBJ2-7, with 7 bases that match TRBD2. Losses at the gene ends were 3 bases for V and 2 bases for J; bases not matched to a gene: 10. This CDR3 region has 16 residues. Looked up from germline, CDR1 is MGHRA and CDR2 is YSYEKL.

V and J are TRBV18 and TRBJ1-2, with D uncertain. The germline V gene has CDR1 KGHSH and CDR2 LQKENI. V was trimmed by 3 bases and J by 3 bases, leaving 5 bases between them. The CDR3 contains 12 residues. CDR3 DNA sequence: TGTGCCAGCTCACCGTCAGACTATGGCTACACCTTC. Its translation: CASSPSDYGYTF.

About this clone itself: In the same sample, other DNA sequences code for this CDR3. This CDR3 reads CASSSRLAGLYEQYF. The CDR3, as DNA: TGTGCCAGCAGTTCAAGACTAGCGGGACTATACGAGCAGTACTTC. The chain is built from TRBV27 and TRBJ2-7, with 11 positions matching TRBD2. With V trimmed by 4 bases and J by 4 bases, 6 bases remained unmatched. The CDR3 length is 15 residues. Germline-derived CDR1 and CDR2 are MNHEY and SMNVEV (reference sequence).